Sequencing of this T cell receptor (beta chain) was carried out in a study of blood T cell repertoires in COVID-19. The CDR3 has 15 residues. The germline V gene encodes CDR1 SGHRS and CDR2 YFSETQ. The germline V and J ends were trimmed by 4 bases and 0 bases, with 10 bases remaining between them. The repertoire was sequenced with immunoSEQ multiplex PCR; TCRdb's copy has only in-frame clones and lacks some. This table holds about 400,000 clones, more than 85% found once. The gene calls are TRBV5-1 and TRBJ1-4, with D perhaps matching TRBD1 (5 bases). Sequencing was performed on peripheral blood. The sequence was collected from a human donor in a cohort sampled during active COVID-19. The CDR3 protein is CASSPGDATNEKLFF. CDR3 nucleotide sequence: TGCGCCAGCAGCCCGGGGGATGCAACTAATGAAAAACTGTTTTTT.